The source of this T cell receptor (beta chain) is a study of OX40 agonist ivuxolimab in advanced cancers. Across the whole study: With ivuxolimab, an agonistic anti-OX40 (CD134) antibody, patients were treated. The mean age was approximately 56 years, ranging from 23 to 79, with roughly four fifths of participants male. Study-wide results and caveats: Partial responders treated at 0.1-3.0 mg/kg exhibited clonal expansion among the lowest measured. Both CD4+ and CD8+ T cell populations in blood had undergone clonal expansion by week 6 at 0.1 to 3.0 mg/kg.

On this clone itself: The antigen is not known.

The V and J ends lost 0 bases and 2 bases respectively, with 12 bases between them. Germline V gene lookup returns CDR1 SGHNT and CDR2 YYREEE (reference sequence). CDR3 length equals 15 residues. Assay: immunoSEQ multiplex PCR; the TCRdb copy retains only in-frame clones and omits some. The table shows approximately 69,000 clones, with around 94% occurring only once. The sequencing here drew on CD4+ or CD8+ T cells sorted from blood, taken in a trial of the OX40 agonist ivuxolimab. The sequence was obtained from an adult with an advanced solid tumor such as melanoma, head and neck, liver or kidney cancer. This rearrangement joins TRBV5-4 to TRBJ2-7, with D tentatively TRBD2 (5 bases). CDR3 coding DNA: TGTGCCAGCAGCTTGGGCATTGAGGGCCCCTACGAGCAGTACTTC. It yields the protein CASSLGIEGPYEQYF.